This T cell receptor beta chain originates from a study of T cell changes during pregnancy in multiple sclerosis. The method was immunoSEQ multiplex PCR; TCRdb's version includes in-frame clones alone and lacks a portion of them. The sample gives about 73,000 clones, almost 90% of which show up once; 8% to 10% is in the top ten. Germline V lookup: CDR1 SGHNT, CDR2 YENEEA. The trim removed 9 bases at V and 2 bases at J, leaving 8 bases unmatched. CDR3 length equals 14 residues. The gene calls are TRBV11-3 and TRBJ2-7, with 9 bases matching TRBD1. This clonotype was obtained from a female donor in good health, enrolled as a control in a pregnancy study. The specimen was peripheral blood, collected after pregnancy. CDR3 loop: CASTPGTGPYEQYF. CDR3 DNA sequence: TGTGCCAGTACTCCGGGGACAGGGCCCTACGAGCAGTACTTC.